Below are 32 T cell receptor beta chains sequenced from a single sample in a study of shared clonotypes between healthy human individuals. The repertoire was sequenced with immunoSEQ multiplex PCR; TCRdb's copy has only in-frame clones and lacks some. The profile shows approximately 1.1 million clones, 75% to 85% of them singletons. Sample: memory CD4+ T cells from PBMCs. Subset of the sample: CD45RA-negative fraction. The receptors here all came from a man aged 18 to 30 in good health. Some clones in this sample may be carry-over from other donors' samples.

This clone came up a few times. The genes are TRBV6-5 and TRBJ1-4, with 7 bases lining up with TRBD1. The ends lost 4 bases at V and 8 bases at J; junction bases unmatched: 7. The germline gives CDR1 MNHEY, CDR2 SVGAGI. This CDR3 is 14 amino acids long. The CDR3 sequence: CASSSGDRGEKLFF. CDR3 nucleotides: TGTGCCAGCAGTTCCGGGGACAGAGGAGAAAAACTGTTTTTT.

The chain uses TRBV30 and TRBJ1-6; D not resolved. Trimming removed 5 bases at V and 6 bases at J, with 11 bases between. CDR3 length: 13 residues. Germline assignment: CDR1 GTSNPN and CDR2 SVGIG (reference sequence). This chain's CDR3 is CAWAGELNSPLHF. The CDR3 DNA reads TGTGCCTGGGCCGGGGAACTTAATTCACCCCTCCACTTT.

Written as DNA, the CDR3 is TGTGCCAGCAGCTTGGGGACAGGCCAAGAGACCCAGTACTTC. Its translation: CASSLGTGQETQYF. The V gene is TRBV5-4, the J gene TRBJ2-5; 7 bases agree with TRBD1. The J segment lost 1 base and the V segment lost 0 bases, leaving 0 bases of the junction unmatched. CDR1 and CDR2 from the germline V gene are SGHNT and YYREEE (reference sequence). The CDR3 consists of 14 residues.

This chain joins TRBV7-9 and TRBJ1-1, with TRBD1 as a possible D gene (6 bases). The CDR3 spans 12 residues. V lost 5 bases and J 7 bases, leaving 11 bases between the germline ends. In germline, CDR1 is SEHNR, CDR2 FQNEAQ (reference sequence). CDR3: CASSLGQLEAFF. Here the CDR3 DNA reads TGTGCCAGCAGCCTCGGACAGCTTGAAGCTTTCTTT.

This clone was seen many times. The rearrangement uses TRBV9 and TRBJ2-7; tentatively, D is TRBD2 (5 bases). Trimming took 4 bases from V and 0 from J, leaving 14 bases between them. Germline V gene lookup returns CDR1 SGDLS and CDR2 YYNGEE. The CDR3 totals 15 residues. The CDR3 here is CASSLEGSPSYEQYF. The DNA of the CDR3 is TGTGCCAGCAGCCTAGAGGGATCCCCCTCCTACGAGCAGTACTTC.

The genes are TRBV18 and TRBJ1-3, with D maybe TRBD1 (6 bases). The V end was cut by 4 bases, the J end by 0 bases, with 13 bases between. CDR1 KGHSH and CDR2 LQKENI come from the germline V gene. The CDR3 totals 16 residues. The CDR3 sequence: CASSRPGGLSGNTIYF. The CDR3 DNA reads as TGTGCCAGCTCACGACCCGGGGGCCTCTCTGGAAACACCATATATTTT. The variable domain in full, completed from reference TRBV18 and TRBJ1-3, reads NAGVMQNPRHLVRRRGQEARLRCSPMKGHSHVYWYRQLPEEGLKFMVYLQKENIIDESGMPKERFSAEFPKEGPSILRIQQVVRGDSAAYFCASSRPGGLSGNTIYFGEGSWLTVV.

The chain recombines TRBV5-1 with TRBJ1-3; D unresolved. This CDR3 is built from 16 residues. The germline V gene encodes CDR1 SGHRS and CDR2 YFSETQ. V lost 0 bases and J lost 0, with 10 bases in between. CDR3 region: CASSLGGPSSGNTIYF. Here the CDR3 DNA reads TGCGCCAGCAGCTTGGGAGGGCCGAGCTCTGGAAACACCATATATTTT.

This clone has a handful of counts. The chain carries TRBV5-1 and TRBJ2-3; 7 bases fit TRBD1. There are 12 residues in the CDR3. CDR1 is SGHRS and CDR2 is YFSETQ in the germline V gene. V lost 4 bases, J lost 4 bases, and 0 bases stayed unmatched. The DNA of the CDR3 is TGCGCCAGCAGCCAGGGGGCAGATACGCAGTATTTT. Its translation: CASSQGADTQYF.

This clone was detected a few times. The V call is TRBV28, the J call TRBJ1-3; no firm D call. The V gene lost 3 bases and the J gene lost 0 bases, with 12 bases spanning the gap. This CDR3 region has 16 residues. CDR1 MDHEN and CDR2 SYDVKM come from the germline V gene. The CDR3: CASSFGSESSGNTIYF. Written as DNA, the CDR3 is TGTGCCAGCAGTTTCGGCAGTGAGAGCTCTGGAAACACCATATATTTT.

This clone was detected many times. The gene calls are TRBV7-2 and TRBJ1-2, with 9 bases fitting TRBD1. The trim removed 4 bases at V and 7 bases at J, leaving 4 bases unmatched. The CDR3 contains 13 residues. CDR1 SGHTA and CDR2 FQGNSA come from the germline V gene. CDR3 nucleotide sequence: TGTGCCAGCAGCTCCGGGACAGGGCGTGGCTACACCTTC. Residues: CASSSGTGRGYTF.

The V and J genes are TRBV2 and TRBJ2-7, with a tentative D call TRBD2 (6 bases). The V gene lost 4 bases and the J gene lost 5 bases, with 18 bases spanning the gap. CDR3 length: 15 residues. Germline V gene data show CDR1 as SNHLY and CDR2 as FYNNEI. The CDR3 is CASSGALGPGDEQYF. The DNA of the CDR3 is TGTGCCAGCAGTGGTGCCCTGGGACCGGGAGACGAGCAGTACTTC.

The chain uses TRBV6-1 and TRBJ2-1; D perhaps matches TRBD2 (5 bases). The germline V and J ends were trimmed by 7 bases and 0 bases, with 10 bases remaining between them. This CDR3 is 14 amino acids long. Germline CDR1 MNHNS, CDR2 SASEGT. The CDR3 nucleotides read TGTGCCAGCACCGAGGGAAGCTCCTACAATGAGCAGTTCTTC. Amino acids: CASTEGSSYNEQFF.

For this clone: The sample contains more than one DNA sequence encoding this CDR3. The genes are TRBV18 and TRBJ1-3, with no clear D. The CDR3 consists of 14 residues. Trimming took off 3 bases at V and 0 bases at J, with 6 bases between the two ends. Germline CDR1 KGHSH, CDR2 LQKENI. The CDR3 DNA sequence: TGTGCCAGCTCACCGGGGAGCTCTGGAAACACCATATATTTT. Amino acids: CASSPGSSGNTIYF.

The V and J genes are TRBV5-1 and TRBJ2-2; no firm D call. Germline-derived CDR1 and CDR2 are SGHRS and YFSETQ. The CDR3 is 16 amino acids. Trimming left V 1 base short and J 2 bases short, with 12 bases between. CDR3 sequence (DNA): TGCGCCAGCAGCTTGTGGGGAAACATCAACACCGGGGAGCTGTTTTTT. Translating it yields CASSLWGNINTGELFF.

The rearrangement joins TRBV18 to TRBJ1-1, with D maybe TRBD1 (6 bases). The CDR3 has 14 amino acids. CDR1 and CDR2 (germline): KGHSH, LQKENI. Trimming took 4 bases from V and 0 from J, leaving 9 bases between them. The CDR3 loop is CASSRDTMNTEAFF. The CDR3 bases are TGTGCCAGCTCACGGGACACGATGAACACTGAAGCTTTCTTT.

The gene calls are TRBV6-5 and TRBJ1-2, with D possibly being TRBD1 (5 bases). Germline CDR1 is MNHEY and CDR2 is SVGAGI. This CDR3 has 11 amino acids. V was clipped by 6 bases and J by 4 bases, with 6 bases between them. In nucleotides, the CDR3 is TGTGCCAGCAGAGACAGCTATGGCTACACCTTC. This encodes CASRDSYGYTF.

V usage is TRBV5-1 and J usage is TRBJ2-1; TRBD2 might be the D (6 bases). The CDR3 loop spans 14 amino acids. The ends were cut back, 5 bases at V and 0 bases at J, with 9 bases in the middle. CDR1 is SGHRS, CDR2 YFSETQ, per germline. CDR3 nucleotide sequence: TGCGCCAGCAGTGCGGGGAGCTCCTACAATGAGCAGTTCTTC. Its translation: CASSAGSSYNEQFF.

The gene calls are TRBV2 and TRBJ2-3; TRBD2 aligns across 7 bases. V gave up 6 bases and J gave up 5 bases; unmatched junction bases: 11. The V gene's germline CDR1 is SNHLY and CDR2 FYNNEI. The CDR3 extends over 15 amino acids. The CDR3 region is CASRRARERGDTQYF. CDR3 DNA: TGTGCCAGCAGAAGAGCGCGGGAGCGGGGAGATACGCAGTATTTT.

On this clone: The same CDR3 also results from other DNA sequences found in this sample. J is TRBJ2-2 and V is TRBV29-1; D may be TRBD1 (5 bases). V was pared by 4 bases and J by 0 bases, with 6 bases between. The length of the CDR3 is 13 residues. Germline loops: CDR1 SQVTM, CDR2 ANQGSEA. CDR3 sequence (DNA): TGCAGCGTTGGACAGACGAACACCGGGGAGCTGTTTTTT. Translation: CSVGQTNTGELFF.

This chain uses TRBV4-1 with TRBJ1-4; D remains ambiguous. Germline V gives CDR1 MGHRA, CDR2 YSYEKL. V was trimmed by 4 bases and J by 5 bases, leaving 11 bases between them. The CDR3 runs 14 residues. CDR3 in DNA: TGCGCCAGCAGCCCGCCCCGCGTCAATGAAAAACTGTTTTTT. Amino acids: CASSPPRVNEKLFF.

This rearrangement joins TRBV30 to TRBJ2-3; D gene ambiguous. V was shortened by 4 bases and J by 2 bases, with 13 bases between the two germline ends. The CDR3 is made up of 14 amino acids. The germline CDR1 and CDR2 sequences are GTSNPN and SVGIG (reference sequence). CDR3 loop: CAWIWYGNTDTQYF. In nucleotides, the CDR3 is TGTGCCTGGATCTGGTATGGGAACACAGATACGCAGTATTTT.

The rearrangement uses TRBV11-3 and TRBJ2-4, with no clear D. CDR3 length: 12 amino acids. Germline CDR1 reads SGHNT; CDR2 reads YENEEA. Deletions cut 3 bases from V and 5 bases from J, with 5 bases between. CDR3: CASSLGQNIQYF. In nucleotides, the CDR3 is TGTGCCAGCAGCTTGGGCCAAAACATTCAGTACTTC.

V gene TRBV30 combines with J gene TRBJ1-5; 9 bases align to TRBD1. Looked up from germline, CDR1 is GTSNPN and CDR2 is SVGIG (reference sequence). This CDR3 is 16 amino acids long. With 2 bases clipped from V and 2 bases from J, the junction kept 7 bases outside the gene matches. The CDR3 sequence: CAWSRSRTGGNQPQHF. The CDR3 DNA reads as TGTGCCTGGAGTAGAAGTAGGACAGGGGGCAATCAGCCCCAGCATTTT. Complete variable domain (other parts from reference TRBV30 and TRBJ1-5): SQTIHQWPATLVQPVGSPLSLECTVEGTSNPNLYWYRQAAGRGLQLLFYSVGIGQISSEVPQNLSASRPQDRQFILSSKKLLLSDSGFYLCAWSRSRTGGNQPQHFGDGTRLSIL.

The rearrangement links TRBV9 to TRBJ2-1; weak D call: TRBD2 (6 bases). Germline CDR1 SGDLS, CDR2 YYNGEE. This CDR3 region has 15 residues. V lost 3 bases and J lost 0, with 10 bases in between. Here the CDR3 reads CASSAGTYSYNEQFF. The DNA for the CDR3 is TGTGCCAGCAGCGCGGGGACTTACTCCTACAATGAGCAGTTCTTC. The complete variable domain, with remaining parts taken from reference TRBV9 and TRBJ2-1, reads DSGVTQTPKHLITATGQRVTLRCSPRSGDLSVYWYQQSLDQGLQFLIQYYNGEERAKGNILERFSAQQFPDLHSELNLSSLELGDSALYFCASSAGTYSYNEQFFGPGTRLTVL.

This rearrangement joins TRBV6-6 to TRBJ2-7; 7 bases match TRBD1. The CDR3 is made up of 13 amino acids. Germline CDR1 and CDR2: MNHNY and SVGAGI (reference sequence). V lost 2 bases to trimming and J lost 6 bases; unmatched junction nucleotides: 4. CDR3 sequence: CASSYTGAGEQYF. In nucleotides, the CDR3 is TGTGCCAGCAGTTACACAGGGGCGGGCGAGCAGTACTTC.

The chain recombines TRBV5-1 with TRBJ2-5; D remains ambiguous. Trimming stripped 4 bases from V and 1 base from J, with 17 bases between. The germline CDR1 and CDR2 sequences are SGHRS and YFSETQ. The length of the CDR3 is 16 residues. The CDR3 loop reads CASSQSPQRAQETQYF. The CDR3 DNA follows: TGCGCCAGCAGCCAGAGTCCACAGCGAGCCCAAGAGACCCAGTACTTC.

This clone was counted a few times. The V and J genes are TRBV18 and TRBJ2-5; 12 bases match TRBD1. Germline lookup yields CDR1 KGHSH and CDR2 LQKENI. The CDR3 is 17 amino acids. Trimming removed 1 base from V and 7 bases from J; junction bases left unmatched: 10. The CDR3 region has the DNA TGTGCCAGCTCACCACGCGGGGGACAGGGGGCCCGAGGGACCCAGTACTTC. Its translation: CASSPRGGQGARGTQYF.

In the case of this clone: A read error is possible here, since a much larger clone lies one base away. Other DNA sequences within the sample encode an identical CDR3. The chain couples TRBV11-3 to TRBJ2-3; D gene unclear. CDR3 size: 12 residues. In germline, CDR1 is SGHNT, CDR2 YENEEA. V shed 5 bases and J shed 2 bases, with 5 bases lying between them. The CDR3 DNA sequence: TGTGCCAGCAGCCCCAACACAGATACGCAGTATTTT. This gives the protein CASSPNTDTQYF.

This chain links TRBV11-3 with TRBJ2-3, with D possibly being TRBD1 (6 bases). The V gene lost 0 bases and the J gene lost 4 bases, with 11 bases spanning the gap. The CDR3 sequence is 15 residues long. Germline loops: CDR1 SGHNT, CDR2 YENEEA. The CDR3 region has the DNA TGTGCCAGCAGCTTAGATTCAGGGGCAGCAGATACGCAGTATTTT. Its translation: CASSLDSGAADTQYF. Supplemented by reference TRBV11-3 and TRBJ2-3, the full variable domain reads EAGVVQSPRYKIIEKKQPVAFWCNPISGHNTLYWYLQNLGQGPELLIRYENEEAVDDSQLPKDRFSAERLKGVDSTLKIQPAELGDSAVYLCASSLDSGAADTQYFGPGTRLTVL.

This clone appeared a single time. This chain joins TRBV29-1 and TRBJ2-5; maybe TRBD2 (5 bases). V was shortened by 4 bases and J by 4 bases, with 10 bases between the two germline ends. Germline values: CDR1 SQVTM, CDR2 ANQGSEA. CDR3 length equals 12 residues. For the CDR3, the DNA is TGCAGCGTTGGGGCCGGGGTAGAGACCCAGTACTTC. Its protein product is CSVGAGVETQYF.

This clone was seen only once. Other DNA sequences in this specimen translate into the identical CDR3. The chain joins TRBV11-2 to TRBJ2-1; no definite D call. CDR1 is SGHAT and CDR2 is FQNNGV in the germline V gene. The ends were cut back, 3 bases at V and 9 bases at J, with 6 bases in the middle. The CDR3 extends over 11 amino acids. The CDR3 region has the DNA TGTGCCAGCAGCTTGGGTGGTGAGCAGTTCTTC. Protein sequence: CASSLGGEQFF.

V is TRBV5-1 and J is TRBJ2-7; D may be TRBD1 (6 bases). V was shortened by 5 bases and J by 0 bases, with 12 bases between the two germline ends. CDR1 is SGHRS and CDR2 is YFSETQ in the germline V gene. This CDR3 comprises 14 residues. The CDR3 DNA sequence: TGCGCCAGCAGGGTAACGACAGGCTCCTACGAGCAGTACTTC. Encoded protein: CASRVTTGSYEQYF.